The 5 T cell receptor beta chains below all came from one sample that was sequenced in a study of CD8 T cells in ankylosing spondylitis. Study-wide findings and caveats: For ankylosing spondylitis blood, a TCR beta motif of seven to nine highly homologous variants appeared characteristic.

TCRdb reprocessed the 5' RACE reads with MiXCR, giving one entry per CDR3 protein. This repertoire shows around 440,000 distinct CDR3 sequences, roughly 15% found once; its top ten account for approximately 1%. Which antigens these TCRs recognize remains unknown. Material: blood, either unsorted or a sorted T cell fraction (not recorded which). The receptors shown here come from a male donor with ankylosing spondylitis.

The V and J genes are TRBV7-8 and TRBJ2-2; 8 bases line up with TRBD1. The CDR3 is made up of 15 amino acids. The V segment lost 6 bases and the J segment 4 bases; nucleotides outside the gene matches: 7. The germline V gene encodes CDR1 SGHVS and CDR2 FQNEAQ. The CDR3 DNA reads as TGTGCCAGCAGGATACAGGGGGTCGGCACCGGGGAGCTGTTTTTT. It specifies CASRIQGVGTGELFF.

This clonotype came up many times. The V and J genes are TRBV29-1 and TRBJ2-1; D is unresolved. With 4 bases removed from V and 9 bases from J, the gap between germline ends came to 10 bases. The CDR3 is made up of 11 amino acids. Germline V gene data show CDR1 as SQVTM and CDR2 as ANQGSEA. The CDR3 DNA is TGCAGCGTTGGGAACTCGGGTGAGCAGTTCTTC. Protein sequence: CSVGNSGEQFF.

CDR3 sequence: CASSRQVTSTDTQYF. The DNA for the CDR3 is TGTGCCAGCAGTAGGCAGGTCACTAGCACAGATACGCAGTATTTT. This chain joins TRBV12-3 or TRBV12-4 and TRBJ2-3; D unclear. V dropped 5 bases and J dropped 0 bases, with 12 bases sitting between them. There are 15 residues in the CDR3.

In its sample, this clonotype was seen a few times. The chain is built from TRBV20-1 and TRBJ1-6; D possibly corresponds to TRBD1 (5 bases). This CDR3 contains 16 residues. Germline V gives CDR1 DFQATT, CDR2 SNEGSKA (reference sequence). V dropped 0 bases and J dropped 5 bases, with 14 bases sitting between them. CDR3: CSARDRRMGDNSPLHF. The CDR3 DNA is TGCAGTGCTAGAGATCGGAGAATGGGGGATAATTCACCCCTCCACTTT.

This clonotype appeared a few times. The chain carries TRBV29-1 and TRBJ1-2; 10 bases align to TRBD1. The CDR3 loop spans 15 amino acids. Unmatched junction bases numbered 7, after V lost 6 bases and J lost 0 bases. CDR1 is SQVTM and CDR2 is ANQGSEA in the germline V gene. This CDR3 reads CSVWDRGHSNYGYTF. The CDR3 bases are TGCAGCGTCTGGGACAGGGGCCACTCTAACTATGGCTACACCTTC. The full variable domain, completed using reference TRBV29-1 and TRBJ1-2, is SAVISQKPSRDICQRGTSLTIQCQVDSQVTMMFWYRQQPGQSLTLIATANQGSEATYESGFVIDKFPISRPNLTFSTLTVSNMSPEDSSIYLCSVWDRGHSNYGYTFGSGTRLTVV.